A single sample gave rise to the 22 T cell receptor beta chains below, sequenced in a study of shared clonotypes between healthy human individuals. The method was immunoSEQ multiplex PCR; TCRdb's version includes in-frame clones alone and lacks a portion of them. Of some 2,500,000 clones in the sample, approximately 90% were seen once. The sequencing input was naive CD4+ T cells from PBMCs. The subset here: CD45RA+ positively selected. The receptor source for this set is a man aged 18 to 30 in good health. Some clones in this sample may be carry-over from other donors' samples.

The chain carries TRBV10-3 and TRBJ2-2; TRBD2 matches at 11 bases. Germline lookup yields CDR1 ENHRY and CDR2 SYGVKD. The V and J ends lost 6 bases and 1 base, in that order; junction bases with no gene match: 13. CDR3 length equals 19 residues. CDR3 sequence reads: CAIRASDSGRAMNTGELFF. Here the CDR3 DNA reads TGTGCCATCAGGGCCTCGGATAGCGGGAGGGCCATGAACACCGGGGAGCTGTTTTTT.

CDR3 sequence reads: CASSEALTGQGSHEQYF. The CDR3 DNA reads as TGTGCCAGCAGTGAAGCGCTTACGGGACAGGGGTCCCACGAGCAGTACTTC. V is TRBV6-1 and J is TRBJ2-7; 10 bases line up with TRBD1. Germline V gene sequence: CDR1 MNHNS, CDR2 SASEGT. V trimming: 0 bases; J trimming: 5 bases; junction bases outside the gene matches: 10. This CDR3 region has 17 residues.

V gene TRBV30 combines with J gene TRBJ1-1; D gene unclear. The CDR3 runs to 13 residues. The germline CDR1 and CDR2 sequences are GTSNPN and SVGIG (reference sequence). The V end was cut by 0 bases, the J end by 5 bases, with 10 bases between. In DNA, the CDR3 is TGTGCCTGGAGTGTTCTTTTGGGGACTGAAGCTTTCTTT. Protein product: CAWSVLLGTEAFF.

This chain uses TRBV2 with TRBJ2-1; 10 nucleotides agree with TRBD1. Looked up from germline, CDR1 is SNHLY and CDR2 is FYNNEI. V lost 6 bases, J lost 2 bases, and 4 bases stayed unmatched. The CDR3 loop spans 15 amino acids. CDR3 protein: CASRAGQGAYNEQFF. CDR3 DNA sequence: TGTGCCAGCAGAGCCGGACAGGGGGCCTACAATGAGCAGTTCTTC. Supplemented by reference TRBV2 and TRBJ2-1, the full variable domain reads EPEVTQTPSHQVTQMGQEVILRCVPISNHLYFYWYRQILGQKVEFLVSFYNNEISEKSEIFDDQFSVERPDGSNFTLKIRSTKLEDSAMYFCASRAGQGAYNEQFFGPGTRLTVL.

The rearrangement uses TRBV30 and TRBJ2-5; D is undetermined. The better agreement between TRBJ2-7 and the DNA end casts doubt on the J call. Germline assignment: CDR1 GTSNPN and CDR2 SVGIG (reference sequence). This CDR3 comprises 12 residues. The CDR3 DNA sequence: TGTGCCTGGAGGGCAGAGAATTACGAGCAGTACTTC. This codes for CAWRAENYEQYF.

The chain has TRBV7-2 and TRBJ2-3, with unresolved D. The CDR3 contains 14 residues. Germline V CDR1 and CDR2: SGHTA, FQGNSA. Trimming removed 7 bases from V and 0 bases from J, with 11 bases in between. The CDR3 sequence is CASTLFASTDTQYF. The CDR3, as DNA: TGTGCCAGCACCCTGTTTGCTAGCACAGATACGCAGTATTTT.

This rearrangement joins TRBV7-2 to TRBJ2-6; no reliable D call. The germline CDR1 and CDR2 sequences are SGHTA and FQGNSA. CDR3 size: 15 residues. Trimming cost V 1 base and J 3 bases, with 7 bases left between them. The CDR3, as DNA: TGTGCCAGCAGCTTAGTAGTGGGTGGGGCCAACGTCCTGACTTTC. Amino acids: CASSLVVGGANVLTF.

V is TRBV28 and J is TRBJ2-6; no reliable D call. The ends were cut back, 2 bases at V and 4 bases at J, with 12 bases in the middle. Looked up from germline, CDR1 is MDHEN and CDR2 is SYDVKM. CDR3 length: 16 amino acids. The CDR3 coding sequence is TGTGCCAGCAGTTTAGGTCTAGGGTACGGGGCCAACGTCCTGACTTTC. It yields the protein CASSLGLGYGANVLTF. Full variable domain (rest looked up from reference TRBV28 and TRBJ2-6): DVKVTQSSRYLVKRTGEKVFLECVQDMDHENMFWYRQDPGLGLRLIYFSYDVKMKEKGDIPEGYSVSREKKERFSLILESASTNQTSMYLCASSLGLGYGANVLTFGAGSRLTVL.

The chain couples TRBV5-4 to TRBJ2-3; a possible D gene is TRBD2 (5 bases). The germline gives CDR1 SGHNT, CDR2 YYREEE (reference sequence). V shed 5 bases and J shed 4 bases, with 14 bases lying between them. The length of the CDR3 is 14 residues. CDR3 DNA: TGTGCCAGCAGGCCCTATGGGAGAGCAGATACGCAGTATTTT. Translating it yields CASRPYGRADTQYF.

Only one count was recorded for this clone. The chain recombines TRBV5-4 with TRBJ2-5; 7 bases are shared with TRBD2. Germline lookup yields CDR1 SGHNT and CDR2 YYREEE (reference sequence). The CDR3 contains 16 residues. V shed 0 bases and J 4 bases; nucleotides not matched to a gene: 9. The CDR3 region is CASSLALLGGRETQYF. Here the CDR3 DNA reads TGTGCCAGCAGCTTGGCCCTCCTCGGGGGGAGAGAGACCCAGTACTTC. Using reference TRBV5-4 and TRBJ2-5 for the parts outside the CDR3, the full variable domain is ETGVTQSPTHLIKTRGQQVTLRCSSQSGHNTVSWYQQALGQGPQFIFQYYREEENGRGNFPPRFSGLQFPNYSSELNVNALELDDSALYLCASSLALLGGRETQYFGPGTRLLVL.

The CDR3 DNA reads as TGTGCCAGCAGTCCCCACTCCCCTGGGGCCAACGTCCTGACTTTC. Its translation: CASSPHSPGANVLTF. The gene calls are TRBV27 and TRBJ2-6; D is unresolved. V gave up 5 bases and J gave up 2 bases, with 10 bases separating them. There are 15 residues in the CDR3. From germline, CDR1 is MNHEY and CDR2 SMNVEV (reference sequence).

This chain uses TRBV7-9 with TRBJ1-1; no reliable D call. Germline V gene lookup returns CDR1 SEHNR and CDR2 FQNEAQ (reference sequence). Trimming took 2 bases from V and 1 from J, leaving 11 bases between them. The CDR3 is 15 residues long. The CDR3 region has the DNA TGTGCCAGCAGCTTAACTGGCAGGCCGAACACTGAAGCTTTCTTT. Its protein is CASSLTGRPNTEAFF.

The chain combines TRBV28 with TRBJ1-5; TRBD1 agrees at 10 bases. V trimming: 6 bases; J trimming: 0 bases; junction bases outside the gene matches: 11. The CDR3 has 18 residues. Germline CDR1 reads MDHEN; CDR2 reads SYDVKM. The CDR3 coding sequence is TGTGCCAGCAGATCAGGACAGGGGGGAACGAATAGCAATCAGCCCCAGCATTTT. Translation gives CASRSGQGGTNSNQPQHF.

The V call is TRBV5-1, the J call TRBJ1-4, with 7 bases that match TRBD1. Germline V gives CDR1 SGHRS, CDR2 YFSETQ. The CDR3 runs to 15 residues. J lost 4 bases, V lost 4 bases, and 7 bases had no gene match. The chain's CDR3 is CASSPGTVVNEKLFF. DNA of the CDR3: TGCGCCAGCAGCCCTGGGACAGTGGTTAATGAAAAACTGTTTTTT.

CDR3 sequence reads: CASSDSRQPNTEAFF. CDR3 DNA: TGTGCCAGCAGTGATAGCCGACAGCCGAACACTGAAGCTTTCTTT. This rearrangement joins TRBV25-1 to TRBJ1-1, with D perhaps matching TRBD1 (5 bases). V was clipped by 3 bases and J by 1 base, with 12 bases between them. Germline CDR1 reads MGHDK; CDR2 reads SYGVNS. This CDR3 comprises 15 residues.

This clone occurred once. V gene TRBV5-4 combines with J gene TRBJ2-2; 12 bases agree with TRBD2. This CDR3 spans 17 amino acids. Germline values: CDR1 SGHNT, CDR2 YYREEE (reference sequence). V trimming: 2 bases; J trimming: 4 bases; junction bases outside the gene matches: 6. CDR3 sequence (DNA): TGTGCCAGCAGCTTAGGCCTAGCGGGAGGGGGCACCGGGGAGCTGTTTTTT. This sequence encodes CASSLGLAGGGTGELFF.

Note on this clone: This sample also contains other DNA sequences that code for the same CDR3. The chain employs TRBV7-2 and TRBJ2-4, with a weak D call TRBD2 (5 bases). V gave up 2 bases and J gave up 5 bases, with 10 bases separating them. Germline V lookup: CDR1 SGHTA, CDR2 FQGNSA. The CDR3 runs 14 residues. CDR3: CASSLSGVQNIQYF. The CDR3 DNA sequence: TGTGCCAGCAGCTTATCCGGGGTTCAAAACATTCAGTACTTC.

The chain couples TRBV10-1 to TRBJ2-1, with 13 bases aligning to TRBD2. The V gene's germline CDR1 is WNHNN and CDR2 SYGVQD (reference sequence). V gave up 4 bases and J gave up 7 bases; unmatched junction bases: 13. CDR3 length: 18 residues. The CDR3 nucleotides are TGCGCCAGCAGTGGTGGACTAGCGGGAGAAAGGCCGGGGAATGAGCAGTTCTTC. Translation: CASSGGLAGERPGNEQFF.

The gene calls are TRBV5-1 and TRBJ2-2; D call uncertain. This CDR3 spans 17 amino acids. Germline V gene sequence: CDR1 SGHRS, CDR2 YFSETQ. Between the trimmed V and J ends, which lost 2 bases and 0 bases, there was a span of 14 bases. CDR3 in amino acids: CASSFRVGYANTGELFF. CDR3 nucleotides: TGCGCCAGCAGCTTCCGTGTAGGCTACGCGAACACCGGGGAGCTGTTTTTT.

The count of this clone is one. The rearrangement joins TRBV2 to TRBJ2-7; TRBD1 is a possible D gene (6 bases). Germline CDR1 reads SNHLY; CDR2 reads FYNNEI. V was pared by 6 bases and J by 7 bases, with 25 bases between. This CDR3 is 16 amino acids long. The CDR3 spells CASRSRARQEAEEQYF. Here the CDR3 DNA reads TGTGCCAGCAGATCGAGAGCTAGACAGGAAGCGGAAGAGCAGTACTTC. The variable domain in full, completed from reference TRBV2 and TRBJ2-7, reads EPEVTQTPSHQVTQMGQEVILRCVPISNHLYFYWYRQILGQKVEFLVSFYNNEISEKSEIFDDQFSVERPDGSNFTLKIRSTKLEDSAMYFCASRSRARQEAEEQYFGPGTRLTVT.

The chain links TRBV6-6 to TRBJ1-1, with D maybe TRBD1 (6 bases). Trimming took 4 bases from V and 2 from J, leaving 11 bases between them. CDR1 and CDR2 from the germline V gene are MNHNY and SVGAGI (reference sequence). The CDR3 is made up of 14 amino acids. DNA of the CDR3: TGTGCCAGCAGTTCACAGGGATCCAACACTGAAGCTTTCTTT. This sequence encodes CASSSQGSNTEAFF.

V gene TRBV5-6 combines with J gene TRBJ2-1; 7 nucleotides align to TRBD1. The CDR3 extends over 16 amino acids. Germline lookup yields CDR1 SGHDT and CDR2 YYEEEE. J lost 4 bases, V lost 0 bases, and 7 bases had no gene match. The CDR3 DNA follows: TGTGCCAGCAGCTTGGGGTGGACAGGTGGATACAATGAGCAGTTCTTC. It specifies CASSLGWTGGYNEQFF.